This TCR beta chain is from a study of cytomegalovirus exposure and HLA in healthy donors. Background on the study: A prior analysis found about 110 million unique TCR beta sequences from around 180 million T cells. Study-level results: A later analysis appeared to link common viral pathogens to several of the most significant clusters. Across donors, presence/absence analyses took sequencing depth to be roughly uniform.

On this clone: No antigen is known for it.

60 Vbeta and 13 Jbeta primers were used in PCR. Clones were sequenced by immunoSEQ multiplex PCR, and TCRdb holds only the in-frame ones, with some missing. Here the sample spans some 150,000 clones, about 64% being singletons. Healthy individuals who donated bone marrow served as the donors. The sequencing sample was made of PBMCs. The source is a young woman in good health and CMV-seropositive.

The CDR3 loop is CASSPRESSWGNTIYF. DNA of the CDR3: TGTGCCAGCAGCCCAAGGGAGTCCTCGTGGGGAAACACCATATATTTT. This chain links TRBV7-9 with TRBJ1-3, with D unclear. The CDR3 spans 16 residues. Germline V gene sequence: CDR1 SEHNR, CDR2 FQNEAQ (reference sequence). V was shortened by 5 bases and J by 4 bases, with 18 bases between the two germline ends.